This T cell receptor beta chain came from a study of shared clonotypes between healthy human individuals. Naive CD8 isolation took CD45RO-negative cells positively selected for CCR7 and excluded terminally differentiated effector memory CD45RA+ cells. Genomic DNA of each subset was evenly split across several immunoSEQ plates. Here immunoSEQ multiplex PCR was the method, and the copy in TCRdb shows in-frame clones only, minus some. The top ten clones hold approximately 0.1% of a sample with hundreds of thousands of clones, roughly 96% of them seen once. Germline CDR1 SGHAT, CDR2 FQNNGV. This CDR3 spans 16 amino acids. Deletions cut 2 bases from V and 0 bases from J, with 11 bases between. Findings and caveats of the study: Across four donors, naive CD4 shared around 5.3%, naive CD8 more than 3%, memory CD4 roughly 2.2%, memory CD8 around 0.36%.

About this clone itself: The antigen remains unidentified.

The source of this sequence is a young woman in good health. Sequencing was carried out using naive CD8+ T cells sorted from blood. The chain uses TRBV11-2 and TRBJ1-3; no firm D call. CDR3 residues: CASSLLGPSSGNTIYF. The CDR3 nucleotides are TGTGCCAGCAGCTTACTTGGACCAAGCTCTGGAAACACCATATATTTT.